The source of this T cell receptor beta chain is a study of T cells after yellow fever vaccination. About the study: Some fractions had low cell numbers, and these were prepared with SMART-Seq v4 Ultra Low Input.

This clonotype was detected only a few times. Its specificity is not known. This CDR3 comprises 15 residues. The V and J ends lost 2 bases and 7 bases, in that order; junction bases with no gene match: 7. The germline V gene has CDR1 LGHNA and CDR2 YNFKEQ. Template switching by 5'RACE produced TCR cDNA, adding a universal primer site and UMIs. TCRdb fed the 5' RACE reads into MiXCR, producing one record per CDR3 protein. In the table there are some 320,000 distinct CDR3 sequences, approximately 4.5% of which are singletons. The study's findings and limits: Most primary-vaccination clones reappeared after the booster (about 95% CD4, roughly 90% CD8). FACS-sorted repertoires could harbor abundant contaminating bulk-population clonotypes.

This clonotype was sampled from a man younger than 35 who received the YFV17D yellow fever vaccine. Here the sequenced sample was PBMCs, taken 15 days after the yellow fever booster vaccination. The chain carries TRBV4-2 and TRBJ1-2; 10 positions agree with TRBD1. CDR3 protein: CASSQYETGGGGYTF. DNA for the CDR3: TGTGCCAGCAGCCAATACGAGACAGGGGGCGGTGGCTACACCTTC.